There are a few counts of the clone carrying this TCR beta chain. What it recognizes is unknown. This specimen comes from a study of vaccination and CD4 T cells after COVID-19. Study background: Participants were vaccinated with two doses, given as either BNT162b2 or mRNA-1273 vaccine. Researchers took samples from three convalescent patients on day 14 and on days 161 to 241 after vaccination.

Regarding time point: late sampling 161 to 241 days after vaccination in a few convalescent patients. Study observations and caveats: It was found that, in convalescent patients, 304 of 307 vaccine-specific clones were spike mono-reactive. In convalescent patients, a median about 90% of post-vaccine SARS-CoV-2-reactive clones appeared only after vaccination.

One entry per CDR3 protein results from TCRdb running MiXCR on the PCR reads. The sample includes about 39,000 distinct CDR3 sequences, about 35% of them seen just once. V dropped 6 bases and J dropped 0 bases, with 15 bases sitting between them. This CDR3 is built from 15 residues. In germline, CDR1 is MNHEY, CDR2 SVGEGT. The chain joins TRBV6-2 or TRBV6-3 to TRBJ2-7; possibly TRBD2 for D (6 bases). The sequence derives from a human donor who had recovered from COVID-19. This material consisted of CD4+ T cells from blood, taken about 7 months after SARS-CoV-2 vaccination. The CDR3 DNA is TGTGCCAGCAGGGGGGGTGGTGACCTCTCCTACGAGCAGTACTTC. The encoded protein is CASRGGGDLSYEQYF.